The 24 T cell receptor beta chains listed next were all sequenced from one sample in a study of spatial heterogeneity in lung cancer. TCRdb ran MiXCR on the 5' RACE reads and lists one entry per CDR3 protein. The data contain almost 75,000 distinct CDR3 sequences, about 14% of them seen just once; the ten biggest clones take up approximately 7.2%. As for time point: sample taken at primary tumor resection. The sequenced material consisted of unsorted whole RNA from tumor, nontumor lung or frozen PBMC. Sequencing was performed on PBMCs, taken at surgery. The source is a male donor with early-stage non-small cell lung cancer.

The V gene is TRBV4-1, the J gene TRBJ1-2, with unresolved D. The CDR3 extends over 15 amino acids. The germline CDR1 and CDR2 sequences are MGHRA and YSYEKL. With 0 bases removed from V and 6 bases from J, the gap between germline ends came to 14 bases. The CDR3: CASSQDRQILHGYTF. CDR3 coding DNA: TGCGCCAGCAGCCAAGATCGGCAGATTCTACATGGCTACACCTTC.

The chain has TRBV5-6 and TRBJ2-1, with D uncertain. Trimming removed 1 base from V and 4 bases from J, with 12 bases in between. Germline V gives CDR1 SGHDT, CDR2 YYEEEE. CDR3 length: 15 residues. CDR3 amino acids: CASSLLRKPYNEQFF. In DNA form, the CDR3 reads TGTGCCAGCAGCTTGCTCCGGAAACCATACAATGAGCAGTTCTTC.

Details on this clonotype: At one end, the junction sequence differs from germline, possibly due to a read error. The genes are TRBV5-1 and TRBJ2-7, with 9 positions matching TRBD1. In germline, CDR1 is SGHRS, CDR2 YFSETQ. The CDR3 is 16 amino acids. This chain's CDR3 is CTSSYERQGQGYEQYF. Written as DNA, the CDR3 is TGCACCAGCAGCTACGAAAGACAGGGACAGGGATACGAGCAGTACTTC.

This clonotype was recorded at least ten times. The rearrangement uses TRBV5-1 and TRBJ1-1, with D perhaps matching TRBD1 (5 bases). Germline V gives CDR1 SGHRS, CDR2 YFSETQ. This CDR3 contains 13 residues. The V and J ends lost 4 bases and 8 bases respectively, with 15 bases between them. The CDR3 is CASSQSAGMEAFF. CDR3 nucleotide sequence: TGCGCCAGCAGCCAATCAGCAGGGATGGAAGCTTTCTTT.

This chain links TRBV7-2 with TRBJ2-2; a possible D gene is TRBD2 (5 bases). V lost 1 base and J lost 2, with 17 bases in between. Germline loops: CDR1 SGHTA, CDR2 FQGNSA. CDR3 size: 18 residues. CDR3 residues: CASSLVASGRGNTGELFF. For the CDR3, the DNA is TGTGCCAGCAGCTTAGTCGCCTCCGGACGGGGAAACACCGGGGAGCTGTTTTTT.

CDR3 sequence: CASSLPQGAIGELFF. In nucleotides, the CDR3 is TGTGCCAGCAGTTTACCTCAGGGGGCAATCGGGGAGCTGTTTTTT. This chain connects TRBV12-3 or TRBV12-4 to TRBJ2-2, with 8 bases that match TRBD1. The J segment lost 7 bases and the V segment lost 2 bases, leaving 6 bases of the junction unmatched. The CDR3 loop spans 15 amino acids.

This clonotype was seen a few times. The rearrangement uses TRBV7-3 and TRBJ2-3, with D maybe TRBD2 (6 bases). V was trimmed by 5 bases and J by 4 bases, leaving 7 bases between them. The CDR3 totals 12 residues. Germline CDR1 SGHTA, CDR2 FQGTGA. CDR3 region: CASSAGPDTQYF. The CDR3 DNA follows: TGTGCCAGCAGCGCGGGACCAGATACGCAGTATTTT. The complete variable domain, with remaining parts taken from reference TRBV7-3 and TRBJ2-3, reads GAGVSQTPSNKVTEKGKYVELRCDPISGHTALYWYRQSLGQGPEFLIYFQGTGAADDSGLPNDRFFAVRPEGSVSTLKIQRTERGDSAVYLCASSAGPDTQYFGPGTRLTVL.

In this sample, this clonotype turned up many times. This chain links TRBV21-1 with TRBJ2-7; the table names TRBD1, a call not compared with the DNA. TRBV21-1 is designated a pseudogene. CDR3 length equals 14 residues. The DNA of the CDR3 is TGTGCCAGCAGCCTCCAGGGACAGGGGTCCTCGAAGTACTTC. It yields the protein CASSLQGQGSSKYF.

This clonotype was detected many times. CDR3 region: CASSQGVRVSGNTIYF. DNA for the CDR3: TGCGCCAGCAGCCAGGGGGTTCGGGTCTCTGGAAACACCATATATTTT. The V gene is TRBV5-1, the J gene TRBJ1-3, with TRBD1 matching 7 bases. This CDR3 region has 16 residues. Looked up from germline, CDR1 is SGHRS and CDR2 is YFSETQ. V lost 4 bases, J lost 0 bases, and 7 bases stayed unmatched. Complete variable domain (other parts from reference TRBV5-1 and TRBJ1-3): KAGVTQTPRYLIKTRGQQVTLSCSPISGHRSVSWYQQTPGQGLQFLFEYFSETQRNKGNFPGRFSGRQFSNSRSEMNVSTLELGDSALYLCASSQGVRVSGNTIYFGEGSWLTVV.

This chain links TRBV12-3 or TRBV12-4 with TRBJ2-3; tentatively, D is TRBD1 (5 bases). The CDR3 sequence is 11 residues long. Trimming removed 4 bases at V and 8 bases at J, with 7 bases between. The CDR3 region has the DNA TGTGCCAGCAGTTCACAGGTTACGCAGTATTTT. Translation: CASSSQVTQYF.

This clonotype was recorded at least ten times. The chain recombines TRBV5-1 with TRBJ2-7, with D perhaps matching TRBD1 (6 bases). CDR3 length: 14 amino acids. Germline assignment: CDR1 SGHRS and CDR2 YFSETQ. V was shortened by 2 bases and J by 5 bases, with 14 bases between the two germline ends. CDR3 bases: TGCGCCAGCAGCTTCGCAGGGGCACAGAACGAGCAGTACTTC. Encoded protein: CASSFAGAQNEQYF.

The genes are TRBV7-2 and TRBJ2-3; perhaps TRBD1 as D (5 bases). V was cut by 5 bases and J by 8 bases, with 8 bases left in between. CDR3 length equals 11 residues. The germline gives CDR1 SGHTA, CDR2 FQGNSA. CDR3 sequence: CASSGAVTQYF. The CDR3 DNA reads TGTGCCAGCAGCGGGGCGGTTACGCAGTATTTT.

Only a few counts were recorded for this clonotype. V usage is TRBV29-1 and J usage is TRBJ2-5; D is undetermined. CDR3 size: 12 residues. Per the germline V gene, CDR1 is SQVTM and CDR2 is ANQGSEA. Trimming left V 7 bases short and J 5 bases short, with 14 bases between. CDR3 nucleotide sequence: TGCAGCGCCGTCACTTTTACGGAGACCCAGTACTTC. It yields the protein CSAVTFTETQYF.

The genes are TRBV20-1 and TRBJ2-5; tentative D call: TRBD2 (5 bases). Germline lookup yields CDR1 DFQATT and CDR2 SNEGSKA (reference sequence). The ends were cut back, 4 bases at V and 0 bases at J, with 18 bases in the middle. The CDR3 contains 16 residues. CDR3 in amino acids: CSAKGYRERYQETQYF. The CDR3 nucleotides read TGCAGTGCTAAGGGTTATAGGGAGCGATACCAAGAGACCCAGTACTTC.

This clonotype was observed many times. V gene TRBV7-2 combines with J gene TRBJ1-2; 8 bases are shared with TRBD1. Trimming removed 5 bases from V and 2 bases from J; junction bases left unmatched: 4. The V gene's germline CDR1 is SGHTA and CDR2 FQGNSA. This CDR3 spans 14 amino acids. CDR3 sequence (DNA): TGTGCCAGCAGCCCGCAGGGGGCAAACTATGGCTACACCTTC. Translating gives CASSPQGANYGYTF.

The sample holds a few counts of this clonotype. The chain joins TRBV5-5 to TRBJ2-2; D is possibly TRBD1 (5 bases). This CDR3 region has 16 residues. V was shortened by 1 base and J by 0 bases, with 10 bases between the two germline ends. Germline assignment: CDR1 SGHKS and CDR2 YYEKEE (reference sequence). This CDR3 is CASSLRQSPNTGELFF. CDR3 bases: TGTGCCAGCAGCTTGAGACAGAGTCCGAACACCGGGGAGCTGTTTTTT.

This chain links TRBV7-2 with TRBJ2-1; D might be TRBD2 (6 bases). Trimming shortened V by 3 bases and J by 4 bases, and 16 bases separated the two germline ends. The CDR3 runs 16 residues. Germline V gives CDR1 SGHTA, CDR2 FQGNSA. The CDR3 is CASSFGGALYYNEQFF. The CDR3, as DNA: TGTGCCAGCAGCTTCGGGGGAGCTCTTTATTACAATGAGCAGTTCTTC.

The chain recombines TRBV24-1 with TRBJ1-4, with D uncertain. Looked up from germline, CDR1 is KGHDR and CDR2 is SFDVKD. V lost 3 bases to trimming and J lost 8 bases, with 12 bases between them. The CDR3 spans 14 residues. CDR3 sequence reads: CATSDPMTPEKLFF. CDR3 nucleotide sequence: TGTGCCACCAGTGATCCAATGACGCCCGAAAAACTGTTTTTT.

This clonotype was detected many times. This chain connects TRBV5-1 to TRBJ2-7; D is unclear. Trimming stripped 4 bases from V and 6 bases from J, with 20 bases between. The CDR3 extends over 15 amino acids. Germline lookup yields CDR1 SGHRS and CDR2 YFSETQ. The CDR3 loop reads CASSPEMVLATEQYF. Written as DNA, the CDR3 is TGCGCCAGCAGCCCCGAAATGGTCCTCGCGACCGAGCAGTACTTC.

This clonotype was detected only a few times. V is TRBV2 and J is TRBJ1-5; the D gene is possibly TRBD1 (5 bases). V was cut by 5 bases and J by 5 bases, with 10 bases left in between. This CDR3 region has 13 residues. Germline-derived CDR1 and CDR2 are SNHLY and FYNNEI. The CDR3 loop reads CASSSGTYQPQHF. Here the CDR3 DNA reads TGTGCCAGCAGTTCCGGGACCTATCAGCCCCAGCATTTT.

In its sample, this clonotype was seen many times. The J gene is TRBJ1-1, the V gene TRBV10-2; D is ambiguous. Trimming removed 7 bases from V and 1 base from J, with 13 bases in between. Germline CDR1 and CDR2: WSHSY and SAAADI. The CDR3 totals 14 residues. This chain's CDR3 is CASTTPASNTEAFF. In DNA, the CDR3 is TGCGCCAGCACCACCCCGGCCTCGAACACTGAAGCTTTCTTT.

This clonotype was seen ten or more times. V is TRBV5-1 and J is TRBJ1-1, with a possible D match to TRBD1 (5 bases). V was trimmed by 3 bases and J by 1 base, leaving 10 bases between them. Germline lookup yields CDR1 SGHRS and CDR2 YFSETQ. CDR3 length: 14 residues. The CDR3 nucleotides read TGCGCCAGCAGCTACGGGACCGCGAACACTGAAGCTTTCTTT. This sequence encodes CASSYGTANTEAFF.

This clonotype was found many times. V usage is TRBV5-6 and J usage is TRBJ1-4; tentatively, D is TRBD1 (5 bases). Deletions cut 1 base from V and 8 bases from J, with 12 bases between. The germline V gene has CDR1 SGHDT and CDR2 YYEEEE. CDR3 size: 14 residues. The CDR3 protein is CASSLQGDWEKLFF. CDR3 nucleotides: TGTGCCAGCAGCTTGCAGGGAGATTGGGAAAAACTGTTTTTT.

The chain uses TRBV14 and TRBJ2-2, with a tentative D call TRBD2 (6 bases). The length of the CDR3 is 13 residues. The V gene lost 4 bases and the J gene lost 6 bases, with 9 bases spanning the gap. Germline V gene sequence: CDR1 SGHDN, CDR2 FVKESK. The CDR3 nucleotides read TGTGCCAGCAGCCGCGGGATATCCGGGGAGCTGTTTTTT. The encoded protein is CASSRGISGELFF. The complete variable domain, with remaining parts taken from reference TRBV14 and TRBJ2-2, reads EAGVTQFPSHSVIEKGQTVTLRCDPISGHDNLYWYRRVMGKEIKFLLHFVKESKQDESGMPNNRFLAERTGGTYSTLKVQPAELEDSGVYFCASSRGISGELFFGEGSRLTVL.